Shown below are 20 T cell receptor beta chains from a single sample sequenced in a study of cytomegalovirus exposure and HLA in healthy donors. PCR was performed using 60 Vbeta and 13 Jbeta primers. Profiled with immunoSEQ multiplex PCR; TCRdb holds only in-frame clones, not every one. This sample has about 250,000 clones, with 72% found just once. The sample was PBMCs. The receptors shown here come from a female donor in good health and CMV-seronegative.

V usage is TRBV29-1 and J usage is TRBJ1-4; D is perhaps TRBD1 (5 bases). CDR1 SQVTM and CDR2 ANQGSEA come from the germline V gene. The V gene lost 6 bases and the J gene lost 2 bases, with 10 bases spanning the gap. The CDR3 sequence is 13 residues long. The CDR3 region has the DNA TGCAGCGTGGCGAAGGGGACTAATGAAAAACTGTTTTTT. It translates to CSVAKGTNEKLFF.

The genes are TRBV27 and TRBJ2-3; D gene unclear. Deletions cut 7 bases from V and 0 bases from J, with 14 bases between. This CDR3 contains 15 residues. Germline CDR1 and CDR2: MNHEY and SMNVEV (reference sequence). The CDR3 here is CASKVWLTSTDTQYF. As DNA, the CDR3 is TGTGCCAGCAAAGTGTGGCTCACGAGCACAGATACGCAGTATTTT.

The V call is TRBV4-1, the J call TRBJ2-6, with 7 bases fitting TRBD1. CDR1 and CDR2 from the germline V gene are MGHRA and YSYEKL. CDR3 length: 18 amino acids. The trim removed 2 bases at V and 0 bases at J, leaving 7 bases unmatched. CDR3 DNA: TGCGCCAGCAGCCAAACCCGACAGGGAATCTCTGGGGCCAACGTCCTGACTTTC. It specifies CASSQTRQGISGANVLTF.

In nucleotides, the CDR3 is TGTGCCAGCAGCTTGCCCGGACTAGCGGGACGCACAGATACGCAGTATTTT. Translation: CASSLPGLAGRTDTQYF. The genes are TRBV5-4 and TRBJ2-3, with TRBD2 matching over 12 bases. CDR1 SGHNT and CDR2 YYREEE come from the germline V gene (reference sequence). The CDR3 runs 17 residues. V was clipped by 1 base and J by 1 base; unmatched bases: 4.

The J gene is TRBJ2-5, the V gene TRBV28; D perhaps matches TRBD2 (5 bases). V lost 8 bases and J lost 4, with 11 bases in between. The CDR3 has 12 residues. The V gene's germline CDR1 is MDHEN and CDR2 SYDVKM. This chain's CDR3 is CASGSLGETQYF. CDR3 bases: TGTGCCAGCGGGAGCTTGGGAGAGACCCAGTACTTC.

The chain is built from TRBV7-3 and TRBJ1-1, with TRBD1 matching 9 bases. This CDR3 comprises 14 residues. Trimming removed 4 bases from V and 5 bases from J; junction bases left unmatched: 5. In germline, CDR1 is SGHTA, CDR2 FQGTGA. The CDR3 region has the DNA TGTGCCAGCAGCTCTACAGGGGGCAAGACTGAAGCTTTCTTT. Its translation is CASSSTGGKTEAFF.

The chain joins TRBV6-5 to TRBJ1-6, with 8 bases identical to TRBD1. Trimming removed 6 bases from V and 7 bases from J; junction bases left unmatched: 8. CDR3 length equals 15 residues. Per the germline V gene, CDR1 is MNHEY and CDR2 is SVGAGI. The CDR3 here is CASRRRQGLNSPLHF. CDR3 coding DNA: TGTGCCAGCAGACGTCGACAGGGGCTAAATTCACCCCTCCACTTT.

The genes are TRBV5-1 and TRBJ1-3; D is ambiguous. Germline V lookup: CDR1 SGHRS, CDR2 YFSETQ. The V gene lost 0 bases and the J gene lost 4 bases, with 14 bases spanning the gap. The CDR3 runs to 16 residues. This chain's CDR3 is CASSLDEGGSGNTIYF. DNA of the CDR3: TGCGCCAGCAGCTTGGATGAAGGAGGAAGCGGAAACACCATATATTTT.

V usage is TRBV28 and J usage is TRBJ2-2, with 7 bases lining up with TRBD1. Germline V lookup: CDR1 MDHEN, CDR2 SYDVKM. Germline trimming cut 10 bases from V and 3 bases from J; bases unmatched to any gene: 2. CDR3 length: 12 amino acids. The CDR3, as DNA: TGTGCCATGACAGGGCACACCGGGGAGCTGTTTTTT. It yields the protein CAMTGHTGELFF.

CDR3 in amino acids: CSVTGGDAGNTIYF. The CDR3 nucleotides read TGCAGCGTGACAGGGGGCGACGCTGGAAACACCATATATTTT. This chain connects TRBV29-1 to TRBJ1-3; 10 bases are a match to TRBD1. The CDR3 spans 14 residues. V dropped 6 bases and J dropped 2; count of bases not matched to a gene: 4. Germline CDR1 SQVTM, CDR2 ANQGSEA. The full variable domain, in which reference TRBV29-1 and TRBJ1-3 provide the parts outside the CDR3, is SAVISQKPSRDICQRGTSLTIQCQVDSQVTMMFWYRQQPGQSLTLIATANQGSEATYESGFVIDKFPISRPNLTFSTLTVSNMSPEDSSIYLCSVTGGDAGNTIYFGEGSWLTVV.

The CDR3 protein is CASSQEGRGGSNQPQHF. The CDR3 DNA reads TGTGCCAGCAGCCAAGAGGGCAGGGGCGGAAGCAATCAGCCCCAGCATTTT. V usage is TRBV14 and J usage is TRBJ1-5; TRBD1 is a possible D gene (6 bases). Trimming pared 0 bases from V and 1 base from J, leaving 13 bases between. Germline V CDR1 and CDR2: SGHDN, FVKESK. The CDR3 has 17 amino acids.

This clone was detected a few times. V and J are TRBV7-8 and TRBJ1-1, with a tentative D call TRBD1 (5 bases). Trimming shortened V by 5 bases and J by 1 base, and 8 bases separated the two germline ends. CDR1 is SGHVS, CDR2 FQNEAQ, per germline. The CDR3 contains 13 residues. This CDR3 is CASSRTRNTEAFF. DNA for the CDR3: TGTGCCAGCAGCCGGACACGGAACACTGAAGCTTTCTTT.

V and J are TRBV11-2 and TRBJ2-4; D unclear. CDR3 length: 15 amino acids. Germline CDR1 and CDR2: SGHAT and FQNNGV. Trimming removed 4 bases at V and 0 bases at J, with 10 bases between. CDR3 nucleotide sequence: TGTGCCAGCAGCTCTTTGGAGATAGCCAAAAACATTCAGTACTTC. It specifies CASSSLEIAKNIQYF.

This clone has only a few counts. CDR3 loop: CASSLGQGFNQPQHF. CDR3 coding DNA: TGCGCCAGCAGCTTGGGACAGGGGTTCAATCAGCCCCAGCATTTT. J is TRBJ1-5 and V is TRBV5-1; 8 bases agree with TRBD1. Per the germline V gene, CDR1 is SGHRS and CDR2 is YFSETQ. V was clipped by 0 bases and J by 3 bases; unmatched bases: 2. There are 15 residues in the CDR3.

This clone was seen once. V usage is TRBV5-4 and J usage is TRBJ2-7; D not resolved. The length of the CDR3 is 11 residues. V was clipped by 3 bases and J by 2 bases, with 3 bases between them. Looked up from germline, CDR1 is SGHNT and CDR2 is YYREEE (reference sequence). The CDR3 here is CASSSTYEQYF. CDR3 nucleotide sequence: TGTGCCAGCAGCTCCACCTACGAGCAGTACTTC.

This clone occurred once. The chain recombines TRBV28 with TRBJ2-3; 10 bases are shared with TRBD2. The V and J ends lost 5 bases and 5 bases, in that order; junction bases with no gene match: 10. Germline V gene lookup returns CDR1 MDHEN and CDR2 SYDVKM. The CDR3 is made up of 16 amino acids. This chain's CDR3 is CASSIRLAGAVDTQYF. The DNA for the CDR3 is TGTGCCAGCAGTATCCGGCTAGCGGGAGCCGTAGATACGCAGTATTTT. Full variable domain (remainder filled in from reference TRBV28 and TRBJ2-3): DVKVTQSSRYLVKRTGEKVFLECVQDMDHENMFWYRQDPGLGLRLIYFSYDVKMKEKGDIPEGYSVSREKKERFSLILESASTNQTSMYLCASSIRLAGAVDTQYFGPGTRLTVL.

This chain joins TRBV27 and TRBJ2-5; 10 positions agree with TRBD1. TRBJ2-7 explains the end of the DNA better; the J call may be wrong. There are 12 residues in the CDR3. The germline gives CDR1 MNHEY, CDR2 SMNVEV (reference sequence). CDR3 in amino acids: CASWGDRGEQYF. The CDR3 DNA sequence: TGTGCCAGTTGGGGGGACAGGGGCGAGCAGTACTTC.

The chain is built from TRBV27 and TRBJ2-2; D perhaps matches TRBD1 (6 bases). Germline V gene lookup returns CDR1 MNHEY and CDR2 SMNVEV (reference sequence). The CDR3 totals 15 residues. Trimming took 7 bases from V and 5 from J, leaving 17 bases between them. The CDR3 here is CASIVDSAGTGELFF. DNA of the CDR3: TGTGCCAGCATCGTGGACAGCGCTGGTACCGGGGAGCTGTTTTTT.

The chain links TRBV18 to TRBJ1-3, with a tentative D call TRBD1 (5 bases). The CDR3 contains 16 residues. Trimming removed 5 bases at V and 4 bases at J, with 18 bases between. Germline V lookup: CDR1 KGHSH, CDR2 LQKENI. CDR3 protein: CASSTQGRVWGNTIYF. The CDR3 DNA sequence: TGTGCCAGCTCAACCCAGGGAAGAGTTTGGGGAAACACCATATATTTT.

This clone was counted only a few times. This chain uses TRBV9 with TRBJ2-1; a weak D match, TRBD2 (5 bases). Germline V gene lookup returns CDR1 SGDLS and CDR2 YYNGEE. The CDR3 is 14 amino acids. V was pared by 4 bases and J by 6 bases, with 14 bases between. In DNA form, the CDR3 reads TGTGCCAGCAGCTACACGGCACTAGGCAATGAGCAGTTCTTC. Amino acid sequence: CASSYTALGNEQFF.